Below, 24 T cell receptor beta chains from the same sample are listed, as sequenced in a study of tumour-infiltrating T cells in Burkitt lymphoma. Only in-frame clones appear in the TCRdb table, and some are missing; sequencing was by immunoSEQ multiplex PCR. Among about 3,900 clones, 13% to 15% were seen once, and the ten largest hold 20% to 25%. Sequencing was done on a sample of tumor tissue. Every receptor here comes from a human donor with Burkitt lymphoma.

This clone was observed a handful of times. This chain uses TRBV11-2 with TRBJ2-7, with D possibly TRBD2 on 5 matching bases. This CDR3 comprises 13 residues. Germline CDR1 reads SGHAT; CDR2 reads FQNNGV. Trimming cost V 2 bases and J 1 base, with 6 bases left between them. DNA of the CDR3: TGTGCCAGCAGCTTAACTAGATCCTACGAGCAGTACTTC. It specifies CASSLTRSYEQYF.

This clone was counted a few times. The chain is built from TRBV15 and TRBJ1-1, with no clear D. The CDR3 has 12 amino acids. The ends were cut back, 5 bases at V and 3 bases at J, with 7 bases in the middle. Germline CDR1 reads LNHNV; CDR2 reads YYDKDF (reference sequence). The DNA of the CDR3 is TGTGCCACCAGCTTCCGGGACACTGAAGCTTTCTTT. Translation: CATSFRDTEAFF.

Comment on this clone: The junction departs from germline at one end; a sequencing error may be responsible. The chain couples TRBV30 to TRBJ2-3; D is ambiguous. This CDR3 is 11 amino acids long. Germline assignment: CDR1 GTSNPN and CDR2 SVGIG (reference sequence). In DNA form, the CDR3 reads TGTGCCTGGAGCGTTTCAGATATGCAGTATTTT. This sequence encodes CAWSVSDMQYF.

By sample fraction, this clone is medium-sized. V usage is TRBV2 and J usage is TRBJ1-2, with no clear D. Germline V gene data show CDR1 as SNHLY and CDR2 as FYNNEI. The CDR3 sequence is 12 residues long. Deletions cut 5 bases from V and 2 bases from J, with 6 bases between. The CDR3 DNA follows: TGTGCCAGCAGTCCGGACAACTATGGCTACACCTTC. Amino acid sequence: CASSPDNYGYTF. Full variable domain (remainder filled in from reference TRBV2 and TRBJ1-2): EPEVTQTPSHQVTQMGQEVILRCVPISNHLYFYWYRQILGQKVEFLVSFYNNEISEKSEIFDDQFSVERPDGSNFTLKIRSTKLEDSAMYFCASSPDNYGYTFGSGTRLTVV.

This clone came up a few times. V usage is TRBV5-1 and J usage is TRBJ1-4; TRBD1 is a possible D gene (6 bases). Germline-derived CDR1 and CDR2 are SGHRS and YFSETQ. CDR3 length equals 15 residues. The V and J ends lost 5 bases and 7 bases respectively, with 18 bases between them. This CDR3 reads CASSRTGLFGEKLFF. The CDR3 DNA is TGCGCCAGCAGTCGTACAGGGCTTTTTGGTGAAAAACTGTTTTTT.

The rearrangement joins TRBV19 to TRBJ2-1; a weak D match, TRBD2 (6 bases). Trimming stripped 3 bases from V and 7 bases from J, with 13 bases between. Germline CDR1 is LNHDA and CDR2 is SQIVND (reference sequence). The CDR3 length is 14 residues. This CDR3 reads CASSMPSVLNEQFF. In nucleotides, the CDR3 is TGTGCCAGTAGTATGCCTAGCGTCCTAAATGAGCAGTTCTTC.

This clone was detected a few times. The chain recombines TRBV27 with TRBJ2-6, with 12 positions matching TRBD2. CDR3 length: 19 residues. Germline V CDR1 and CDR2: MNHEY, SMNVEV (reference sequence). The V gene end was trimmed by 5 bases and the J gene end by 0 bases; junction bases not matched to a gene: 8. The CDR3 loop is CASSPRGLAGSSGANVLTF. The CDR3 DNA is TGTGCCAGCAGTCCCCGGGGACTAGCGGGCAGCTCTGGGGCCAACGTCCTGACTTTC. The full variable domain, completed using reference TRBV27 and TRBJ2-6, is EAQVTQNPRYLITVTGKKLTVTCSQNMNHEYMSWYRQDPGLGLRQIYYSMNVEVTDKGDVPEGYKVSRKEKRNFPLILESPSPNQTSLYFCASSPRGLAGSSGANVLTFGAGSRLTVL.

This clone was picked up a small number of times. CDR3 region: CASSLWVNTEAFF. CDR3 coding DNA: TGTGCCAGCAGCTTATGGGTGAACACTGAAGCTTTCTTT. This chain joins TRBV7-6 and TRBJ1-1; D gene ambiguous. The CDR3 is 13 residues long. From germline, CDR1 is SGHVS and CDR2 FNYEAQ. Trimming left V 2 bases short and J 0 bases short, with 4 bases between.

This chain connects TRBV28 to TRBJ2-5, with TRBD1 matching 7 bases. The J call may be in error: the DNA end matches TRBJ2-7 better. Germline-derived CDR1 and CDR2 are MDHEN and SYDVKM. This CDR3 comprises 14 residues. CDR3 protein: CASRTPGQPYEQYF. The CDR3 DNA sequence: TGTGCCAGCAGGACCCCGGGACAGCCCTACGAGCAGTACTTC.

The V call is TRBV19, the J call TRBJ1-5; unclear D gene. Germline V lookup: CDR1 LNHDA, CDR2 SQIVND (reference sequence). CDR3 length: 14 residues. The germline V and J ends were trimmed by 1 base and 1 base, with 5 bases remaining between them. As DNA, the CDR3 is TGTGCCAGTAGTATAGTAGGGAGCAATCAGCCCCAGCATTTT. Encoded protein: CASSIVGSNQPQHF.

This sequence joins TRBV6-5 and TRBJ2-4; D gene ambiguous. The germline V and J ends were trimmed by 2 bases and 0 bases, with 8 bases remaining between them. Germline CDR1 is MNHEY and CDR2 is SVGAGI. CDR3 size: 15 residues. Here the CDR3 reads CASSYPDLAKNIQYF. CDR3 DNA: TGTGCCAGCAGTTACCCAGATCTAGCCAAAAACATTCAGTACTTC.

This clone was seen a few times. The chain uses TRBV2 and TRBJ2-3, with D possibly TRBD2 on 6 matching bases. This CDR3 is 14 amino acids long. Trimming stripped 4 bases from V and 6 bases from J, with 14 bases between. In germline, CDR1 is SNHLY, CDR2 FYNNEI. Written as DNA, the CDR3 is TGTGCCAGCAGTGTAGGCGGGGCGAGGGATACGCAGTATTTT. Its translation: CASSVGGARDTQYF.

The CDR3 region is CASSIQGPNTEAFF. For the CDR3, the DNA is TGTGCCAGTAGTATACAGGGGCCCAACACTGAAGCTTTCTTT. V is TRBV19 and J is TRBJ1-1; D might be TRBD1 (6 bases). This CDR3 has 14 residues. Trimming cost V 2 bases and J 2 bases, with 9 bases left between them. Germline assignment: CDR1 LNHDA and CDR2 SQIVND (reference sequence).

This clone was picked up a small number of times. CDR3 amino acids: CSVVRQGYYGYTF. For the CDR3, the DNA is TGCAGCGTCGTCCGACAGGGATACTATGGCTACACCTTC. The rearrangement uses TRBV29-1 and TRBJ1-2; TRBD1 matches 7 bases. This CDR3 is built from 13 residues. V lost 6 bases and J lost 3; bases outside the gene matches: 7. Germline lookup yields CDR1 SQVTM and CDR2 ANQGSEA.

V is TRBV5-1 and J is TRBJ2-7; D is uncertain. V lost 0 bases and J lost 4, with 11 bases in between. Germline loops: CDR1 SGHRS, CDR2 YFSETQ. The CDR3 is 14 amino acids. CDR3 region: CASSLGLVSYEQYF. The DNA for the CDR3 is TGCGCCAGCAGCTTGGGACTTGTCTCTTACGAGCAGTACTTC.

This clone has more than one count but fewer than ten. The chain recombines TRBV6-4 with TRBJ2-2, with D possibly called TRBD1 or TRBD2 (5 bases each). V was trimmed by 0 bases and J by 2 bases, leaving 10 bases between them. Germline CDR1 MRHNA, CDR2 SNTAGT. CDR3 size: 16 residues. The CDR3 reads CASSDSIGDNTGELFF. The CDR3 DNA sequence: TGTGCCAGCAGTGACTCCATTGGGGACAACACCGGGGAGCTGTTTTTT.

This clone was detected a few times. As DNA, the CDR3 is TGTGGGACCGGTTCTAGGCCCTATGGCTACACCTTC. As protein: CGTGSRPYGYTF. The rearrangement joins TRBV28 to TRBJ1-2; D not certain. The CDR3 spans 12 residues. Germline V lookup: CDR1 MDHEN, CDR2 SYDVKM.

Only a few counts were recorded for this clone. Its ends do not fully match the called genes, so a read error is possible. The rearrangement links TRBV7-7 to TRBJ2-5; 8 positions agree with TRBD2. Per germline, CDR1 SSHAT and CDR2 FNYEAQ (reference sequence). CDR3 length equals 17 residues. In DNA, the CDR3 is TGTGCTAGCAGCTCCAGCCCACGGGGGGGAGAACAAGAGACCCAGTACTTC. Residues: CASSSSPRGGEQETQYF.

CDR3 amino acids: CASSYSGQGEGYTF. The CDR3 DNA is TGTGCCAGCAGTTACTCTGGACAGGGTGAGGGCTACACCTTC. The rearrangement joins TRBV6-6 to TRBJ1-2, with TRBD1 matching over 8 bases. This CDR3 contains 14 residues. With V trimmed by 0 bases and J by 8 bases, 5 bases remained unmatched. CDR1 is MNHNY, CDR2 SVGAGI, per germline (reference sequence).

This clone was counted only a few times. V gene TRBV5-3 combines with J gene TRBJ1-5, with 9 bases lining up with TRBD1. TRBV5-3 is treated as an ORF (open reading frame) with a function not yet certain. CDR3 length: 17 amino acids. V lost 1 base and J lost 6; bases outside the gene matches: 11. The CDR3 spells CARSLRRGTGLVQPQHF. For the CDR3, the DNA is TGTGCCAGAAGCTTGAGGCGGGGGACAGGGCTGGTTCAGCCCCAGCATTTT.

This clone was seen a handful of times. V and J are TRBV4-1 and TRBJ1-4; D is undetermined. This CDR3 spans 11 amino acids. Germline lookup yields CDR1 MGHRA and CDR2 YSYEKL. V was cut by 2 bases and J by 14 bases, with 9 bases left in between. The CDR3: CASSQSRRLFF. The CDR3 DNA follows: TGCGCCAGCAGCCAATCCAGGAGGCTGTTTTTT.

The chain's CDR3 is CASKRMNTEAFF. The DNA of the CDR3 is TGTGCCAGCAAAAGAATGAACACTGAAGCTTTCTTT. The chain links TRBV2 to TRBJ1-1, with no clear D. Per germline, CDR1 SNHLY and CDR2 FYNNEI. The V gene lost 7 bases and the J gene lost 0 bases, with 6 bases spanning the gap. CDR3 length: 12 residues.

In this sample, this clone turned up a few times. The chain joins TRBV21-1 to TRBJ2-3; TRBD2 reflects the table's D call only, with no check against the DNA. TRBV21-1 is noted as a pseudogene. The CDR3 has 19 residues. Here the CDR3 reads CASSKRIRGFWEAPRTQYF. The CDR3 DNA reads TGTGCCAGCAGCAAAAGGATCCGGGGGTTCTGGGAAGCCCCGCGGACGCAGTATTTT.

This clone was observed a few times. This chain joins TRBV7-9 and TRBJ2-3, with 7 bases that match TRBD2. Trimming removed 5 bases from V and 4 bases from J; junction bases left unmatched: 9. The CDR3 has 15 residues. Germline V gives CDR1 SEHNR, CDR2 FQNEAQ (reference sequence). For the CDR3, the DNA is TGTGCCAGCAGCCCCAGAGGGGAGGGTGCAGATACGCAGTATTTT. Encoded protein: CASSPRGEGADTQYF.